The 12 T cell receptor beta chains presented below share a single source sample, sequenced in a study of control samples from healthy donors and cancer patients. The assay was immunoSEQ multiplex PCR, and TCRdb's table has in-frame clones only and misses some. The sample lists about 86,000 clones, about 89% occurring once. What was sequenced was PBMCs. The receptors shown here come from a woman between 50 and 59 years old with colorectal cancer.

The rearrangement links TRBV9 to TRBJ1-2, with a weak D call TRBD1 (5 bases). This CDR3 is built from 13 residues. V lost 7 bases to trimming and J lost 4 bases, with 14 bases between them. Germline values: CDR1 SGDLS, CDR2 YYNGEE. The CDR3 protein is CASGRDGFYGYTF. The CDR3 bases are TGTGCCAGCGGTCGGGACGGCTTCTATGGCTACACCTTC.

This rearrangement joins TRBV19 to TRBJ1-6, with D uncertain. CDR1 and CDR2 from the germline V gene are LNHDA and SQIVND (reference sequence). Trimming shortened V by 5 bases and J by 7 bases, and 9 bases separated the two germline ends. The CDR3 loop spans 13 amino acids. CDR3 bases: TGTGCCAGTAGTCCCCGTTCCAATTCACCCCTCCACTTT. This translates into CASSPRSNSPLHF.

The chain has TRBV2 and TRBJ1-1; 10 nucleotides line up with TRBD1. The CDR3 is made up of 13 amino acids. Germline CDR1 and CDR2: SNHLY and FYNNEI. The trim removed 6 bases at V and 9 bases at J, leaving 7 bases unmatched. CDR3 DNA sequence: TGTGCCAGCAGGCCCACGGGACAGGGGAAAGCTTTCTTT. Translated, it gives CASRPTGQGKAFF.

The chain carries TRBV7-2 and TRBJ1-6; no definite D call. Germline V gives CDR1 SGHTA, CDR2 FQGNSA. Trimming cost V 4 bases and J 0 bases, with 13 bases left between them. The CDR3 is 17 amino acids. The CDR3 loop reads CASSYLGRSSYNSPLHF. The CDR3 DNA follows: TGTGCCAGCAGCTACTTGGGCAGGAGCTCCTATAATTCACCCCTCCACTTT.

CDR3 DNA sequence: TGTGCCAGCAGTTTGGGGCAGGGGGCTCTTCAGCCCCAGCATTTT. Amino acids: CASSLGQGALQPQHF. V gene TRBV28 combines with J gene TRBJ1-5, with 8 positions matching TRBD1. CDR1 and CDR2 from the germline V gene are MDHEN and SYDVKM. The CDR3 totals 15 residues. With V trimmed by 3 bases and J by 6 bases, 7 bases remained unmatched.

A single count supports this clone. The J gene is TRBJ2-5, the V gene TRBV7-2; 9 positions agree with TRBD2. V was pared by 4 bases and J by 4 bases, with 13 bases of the junction left unmatched. The CDR3 contains 17 residues. Per the germline V gene, CDR1 is SGHTA and CDR2 is FQGNSA. DNA of the CDR3: TGTGCCAGCAGCTGGAGGGATGATTGGCGGGGGGGAGAGACCCAGTACTTC. It is translated as CASSWRDDWRGGETQYF.

V is TRBV9 and J is TRBJ1-1; D remains unclear. V lost 0 bases and J lost 9, with 12 bases in between. The CDR3 runs to 13 residues. Looked up from germline, CDR1 is SGDLS and CDR2 is YYNGEE. The CDR3 loop is CASSVDVATQAFF. CDR3 sequence (DNA): TGTGCCAGCAGCGTAGATGTCGCCACCCAAGCTTTCTTT. Filled out from reference TRBV9 and TRBJ1-1, the complete variable domain reads DSGVTQTPKHLITATGQRVTLRCSPRSGDLSVYWYQQSLDQGLQFLIQYYNGEERAKGNILERFSAQQFPDLHSELNLSSLELGDSALYFCASSVDVATQAFFGQGTRLTVV.

In this sample, this clone turned up once. This chain uses TRBV4-3 with TRBJ1-2; no clear D gene. Germline V lookup: CDR1 LGHNA, CDR2 YSLEER. The ends were cut back, 1 base at V and 5 bases at J, with 14 bases in the middle. This CDR3 has 15 residues. CDR3 in DNA: TGCGCCAGCAGCCAAGGGGTGACAACAATTTATGGCTACACCTTC. Its translation is CASSQGVTTIYGYTF.

The chain employs TRBV12-3 or TRBV12-4 and TRBJ2-7; D uncertain. CDR3 length: 9 residues. The ends were cut back, 10 bases at V and 3 bases at J, with 4 bases in the middle. CDR3 loop: CAKVYEQYV. The DNA of the CDR3 is TGTGCCAAAGTCTACGAGCAGTACGTC.

The V call is TRBV19, the J call TRBJ2-3; 12 positions match TRBD2. CDR3 length: 19 residues. V shed 0 bases and J 6 bases; nucleotides not matched to a gene: 13. Germline V gives CDR1 LNHDA, CDR2 SQIVND (reference sequence). The CDR3 loop reads CASSIDPPSGGASVDTQYF. In DNA form, the CDR3 reads TGTGCCAGTAGTATAGATCCCCCTAGCGGGGGGGCTAGTGTGGATACGCAGTATTTT. Variable domain in full (rest from reference TRBV19 and TRBJ2-3): DGGITQSPKYLFRKEGQNVTLSCEQNLNHDAMYWYRQDPGQGLRLIYYSQIVNDFQKGDIAEGYSVSREKKESFPLTVTSAQKNPTAFYLCASSIDPPSGGASVDTQYFGPGTRLTVL.

The CDR3 loop is CASRGDSSYNSPLHF. The CDR3 region has the DNA TGTGCCAGCAGGGGGGACAGCTCCTATAATTCACCCCTCCACTTT. The V gene is TRBV6-4, the J gene TRBJ1-6; 7 nucleotides align to TRBD1. The V gene end was trimmed by 6 bases and the J gene end by 0 bases; junction bases not matched to a gene: 2. Per germline, CDR1 MRHNA and CDR2 SNTAGT. The CDR3 is 15 residues long.

V usage is TRBV5-6 and J usage is TRBJ2-2; D is perhaps TRBD1 or TRBD2 (6 bases each). V lost 3 bases and J lost 5, with 20 bases in between. The CDR3 extends over 17 amino acids. Germline CDR1 SGHDT, CDR2 YYEEEE. The CDR3 loop reads CASSSQVVGAGTGELFF. The CDR3 coding sequence is TGTGCCAGCAGCTCCCAGGTGGTGGGGGCGGGGACCGGGGAGCTGTTTTTT.